The 5 T cell receptor beta chains reported below all come from one sample, sequenced in a study of shared T cell receptors in the human thymus. The method was immunoSEQ multiplex PCR; TCRdb's version includes in-frame clones alone and lacks a portion of them. This table holds under 850,000 clones, around 87% found once. The sample was also linked to a second study, of human thymus T cells.

Specimen: thymocytes. These receptors were taken from a boy in the first two years of life with a congenital heart defect.

This clone has only one observation. This sequence joins TRBV9 and TRBJ2-3; 8 bases line up with TRBD2. CDR1 SGDLS and CDR2 YYNGEE come from the germline V gene. The V segment lost 0 bases and the J segment 0 bases; nucleotides outside the gene matches: 9. This CDR3 has 18 residues. CDR3 bases: TGTGCCAGCAGCGTAGTGCCTAGCGGGCCTCATAGCACAGATACGCAGTATTTT. This sequence encodes CASSVVPSGPHSTDTQYF.

The chain joins TRBV27 to TRBJ2-1, with 10 bases aligning to TRBD2. Per germline, CDR1 MNHEY and CDR2 SMNVEV (reference sequence). V was clipped by 5 bases and J by 5 bases; unmatched bases: 6. This CDR3 has 15 amino acids. The CDR3 nucleotides read TGTGCCAGCAGTGTTACTAGCGGGACGAACAATGAGCAGTTCTTC. Translated: CASSVTSGTNNEQFF.

V and J are TRBV5-6 and TRBJ2-7; TRBD2 matches 10 bases. The trim removed 0 bases at V and 4 bases at J, leaving 7 bases unmatched. Germline CDR1 SGHDT, CDR2 YYEEEE. This CDR3 is 16 amino acids long. The CDR3 sequence is CASSLELASGSYEQYF. CDR3 sequence (DNA): TGTGCCAGCAGCTTGGAGCTGGCTAGCGGGAGTTACGAGCAGTACTTC.

The V and J genes are TRBV28 and TRBJ2-3, with 8 bases matching TRBD1. V shed 8 bases, J shed 2 bases, and the junction held 9 bases outside the gene matches. The CDR3 contains 15 residues. Germline V gene lookup returns CDR1 MDHEN and CDR2 SYDVKM. The CDR3 nucleotides are TGTGCCAGCGTAAGGACAGGGCAAGCCACAGATACGCAGTATTTT. This gives the protein CASVRTGQATDTQYF.

This chain uses TRBV5-4 with TRBJ2-7; TRBD2 agrees at 9 bases. From germline, CDR1 is SGHNT and CDR2 YYREEE (reference sequence). V shed 0 bases, J shed 0 bases, and the junction held 4 bases outside the gene matches. This CDR3 comprises 16 residues. CDR3 coding DNA: TGTGCCAGCAGCTTGGGTAGCGGGAGTGGCTCCTACGAGCAGTACTTC. Protein sequence: CASSLGSGSGSYEQYF. The complete variable domain, with remaining parts taken from reference TRBV5-4 and TRBJ2-7, reads ETGVTQSPTHLIKTRGQQVTLRCSSQSGHNTVSWYQQALGQGPQFIFQYYREEENGRGNFPPRFSGLQFPNYSSELNVNALELDDSALYLCASSLGSGSGSYEQYFGPGTRLTVT.